One sample yielded the 22 T cell receptor beta chains listed below, sequenced in a study of cytomegalovirus exposure and HLA in healthy donors (TCRdb year 2017). Receptors were amplified or captured by the immunoSEQ multiplex PCR assay. For the multiplex PCR, a mixture combining 60 forward primers for TCR Vbeta segments and 13 reverse primers for TCR Jbeta segments was used. This immuneACCESS table, as held by TCRdb, lists in-frame sequences with V and J called but not all clones. Of the missing ones, under half trace to an unresolved V gene in checked studies; the others have no known cause. The table of this sample itemizes around 100,000 clones. The ten largest clones take up roughly 3.5% of the sample. The sample taken for sequencing was PBMCs. The source is a man aged 25 to 40 in good health and CMV-seronegative.

The genes are TRBV6-1 and TRBJ1-1; D remains ambiguous. From germline, CDR1 is MNHNS and CDR2 SASEGT. This CDR3 region has 13 residues. Between the trimmed V and J ends, which lost 1 base and 8 bases, there was a span of 11 bases. CDR3 in amino acids: CASSEEEATEAFF. The CDR3 DNA reads as TGTGCCAGCAGTGAAGAGGAGGCTACAGAAGCTTTCTTT.

The chain recombines TRBV19 with TRBJ1-1; D possibly corresponds to TRBD1 (6 bases). The germline V gene has CDR1 LNHDA and CDR2 SQIVND (reference sequence). The CDR3 sequence is 18 residues long. Trimming took 4 bases from V and 0 from J, leaving 21 bases between them. CDR3 nucleotide sequence: TGTGCCAGTAGTAGAATAAAACCCGGACAGAACATGAACACTGAAGCTTTCTTT. Translated: CASSRIKPGQNMNTEAFF. The entire variable domain, with the rest obtained from reference TRBV19 and TRBJ1-1, is as follows: DGGITQSPKYLFRKEGQNVTLSCEQNLNHDAMYWYRQDPGQGLRLIYYSQIVNDFQKGDIAEGYSVSREKKESFPLTVTSAQKNPTAFYLCASSRIKPGQNMNTEAFFGQGTRLTVV.

This chain uses TRBV5-1 with TRBJ2-5, with 8 nucleotides matching TRBD2. Germline V lookup: CDR1 SGHRS, CDR2 YFSETQ. V dropped 0 bases and J dropped 1; count of bases not matched to a gene: 5. CDR3 length: 16 amino acids. CDR3 nucleotide sequence: TGCGCCAGCAGCTTGGCCGGCGGGGGGTTCCAAGAGACCCAGTACTTC. It encodes CASSLAGGGFQETQYF.

The gene calls are TRBV6-5 and TRBJ1-5; D gene ambiguous. This CDR3 spans 14 amino acids. CDR1 is MNHEY, CDR2 SVGAGI, per germline. Trimming shortened V by 7 bases and J by 4 bases, and 14 bases separated the two germline ends. CDR3 DNA sequence: TGTGCCAGCACCTCTCGTGCGGGAAATCAGCCCCAGCATTTT. Amino acids: CASTSRAGNQPQHF.

V gene TRBV19 combines with J gene TRBJ1-1; 7 bases are a match to TRBD1. The CDR3 spans 13 residues. Germline V gene data show CDR1 as LNHDA and CDR2 as SQIVND (reference sequence). J gave up 4 bases and V 4 bases, and 3 bases lay outside the gene matches. The CDR3 sequence: CASSTRTGTEAFF. CDR3 DNA: TGTGCCAGTAGTACTAGGACAGGCACTGAAGCTTTCTTT.

The gene calls are TRBV19 and TRBJ2-2; tentative D call: TRBD2 (6 bases). Trimming shortened V by 5 bases and J by 5 bases, and 12 bases separated the two germline ends. This CDR3 is built from 14 residues. Germline CDR1 and CDR2: LNHDA and SQIVND (reference sequence). Here the CDR3 reads CASSGGISTGELFF. CDR3 DNA sequence: TGTGCCAGTAGTGGGGGGATAAGTACCGGGGAGCTGTTTTTT.

The rearrangement joins TRBV7-9 to TRBJ2-5; 12 positions match TRBD2. This CDR3 has 14 residues. V shed 5 bases and J 11 bases; nucleotides not matched to a gene: 9. Germline lookup yields CDR1 SEHNR and CDR2 FQNEAQ (reference sequence). This CDR3 is CASSLIGLAGSQYF. In nucleotides, the CDR3 is TGTGCCAGCAGCCTGATTGGACTAGCGGGGTCGCAGTACTTC.

As regards this clone: The junction departs from germline at one end; a sequencing error may be responsible. The chain employs TRBV6-5 and TRBJ2-7, with TRBD1 as a possible D gene (7 bases). The CDR3 loop spans 13 amino acids. CDR1 MNHEY and CDR2 SVGAGI come from the germline V gene. The DNA for the CDR3 is TGTGCCAGCAGCCCAAGGGACAGAAGGAGGGAGTTCTTC. Protein sequence: CASSPRDRRREFF.

J is TRBJ2-5 and V is TRBV4-3; D not resolved. The DNA end is a closer match to TRBJ2-7, so the J assignment may be wrong. Per germline, CDR1 LGHNA and CDR2 YSLEER. The CDR3 is 16 residues long. The CDR3 reads CASSQDPAAYSYEQYF. The CDR3 DNA reads TGCGCCAGCAGCCAAGATCCCGCAGCGTACTCCTACGAGCAGTACTTC.

In DNA, the CDR3 is TGTGCCAGCAGTTACGCCAATAGGGGAGGGGCCTATGGCTACACCTTC. The encoded protein is CASSYANRGGAYGYTF. The V call is TRBV6-5, the J call TRBJ1-2; TRBD1 might be the D (5 bases). The germline V gene has CDR1 MNHEY and CDR2 SVGAGI. Between the trimmed V and J ends, which lost 2 bases and 4 bases, there was a span of 17 bases. CDR3 length equals 16 residues.

The J gene is TRBJ2-7, the V gene TRBV7-9; D is perhaps TRBD1 (5 bases). V was clipped by 3 bases and J by 1 base, with 7 bases between them. The CDR3 spans 13 residues. From germline, CDR1 is SEHNR and CDR2 FQNEAQ (reference sequence). In DNA form, the CDR3 reads TGTGCCAGCAGCTTCAGGGTTTCCTACGAGCAGTACTTC. Its translation is CASSFRVSYEQYF. Based on the CDR3 plus reference TRBV7-9 and TRBJ2-7, the full variable domain is DTGVSQNPRHKITKRGQNVTFRCDPISEHNRLYWYRQTLGQGPEFLTYFQNEAQLEKSRLLSDRFSAERPKGSFSTLEIQRTEQGDSAMYLCASSFRVSYEQYFGPGTRLTVT.

The chain carries TRBV7-2 and TRBJ2-3, with TRBD2 matching over 10 bases. The CDR3 is 16 amino acids. From germline, CDR1 is SGHTA and CDR2 FQGNSA. With 7 bases clipped from V and 5 bases from J, the junction kept 12 bases outside the gene matches. CDR3 coding DNA: TGTGCCAGCACTCTCAGGCGAGCGGGGGGGAGAGATACGCAGTATTTT. Its translation is CASTLRRAGGRDTQYF.

Here the CDR3 DNA reads TGTGCCTGCTTAGCCCTGGGGAGTTCACCCCTCCACTTT. Amino acids: CACLALGSSPLHF. The chain carries TRBV30 and TRBJ1-6; D ambiguous. Germline V CDR1 and CDR2: GTSNPN, SVGIG (reference sequence). The CDR3 runs to 13 residues. V was cut by 6 bases and J by 9 bases, with 15 bases left in between.

The gene calls are TRBV21-1 and TRBJ1-2; no DNA check was done on the table's D call, TRBD1. TRBV21-1 is given as a pseudogene. There are 13 residues in the CDR3. This chain's CDR3 is CASSKWGQKGYTF. In nucleotides, the CDR3 is TGTGCCAGCAGCAAATGGGGGCAGAAGGGCTACACCTTC.

V is TRBV7-2 and J is TRBJ2-7; D gene ambiguous. The germline CDR1 and CDR2 sequences are SGHTA and FQGNSA. This CDR3 comprises 12 residues. Trimming took 6 bases from V and 2 from J, leaving 8 bases between them. The CDR3 sequence: CASSAQTYEQYF. CDR3 DNA sequence: TGTGCCAGCAGTGCCCAGACCTACGAGCAGTACTTC.

The chain combines TRBV4-2 with TRBJ2-7; 15 bases are shared with TRBD2. V lost 2 bases to trimming and J lost 5 bases; unmatched junction nucleotides: 7. This CDR3 spans 17 amino acids. Germline V gives CDR1 LGHNA, CDR2 YNFKEQ. CDR3 loop: CASSQPGLAGGENEQYF. DNA for the CDR3: TGTGCCAGCAGCCAACCGGGACTAGCGGGGGGAGAAAACGAGCAGTACTTC.

The rearrangement joins TRBV19 to TRBJ1-1; no clear D gene. The V gene lost 5 bases and the J gene lost 2 bases, with 18 bases spanning the gap. The CDR3 is 16 residues long. CDR1 is LNHDA and CDR2 is SQIVND in the germline V gene (reference sequence). CDR3 sequence reads: CASSPNPERRNTEAFF. The CDR3 DNA reads as TGTGCCAGTAGTCCAAACCCCGAGAGGAGAAACACTGAAGCTTTCTTT.

The chain couples TRBV7-9 to TRBJ2-1, with D possibly matching TRBD2 (6 bases). This CDR3 has 14 residues. Germline V gene sequence: CDR1 SEHNR, CDR2 FQNEAQ (reference sequence). Between the trimmed V and J ends, which lost 0 bases and 9 bases, there was a span of 12 bases. The CDR3 loop is CASSLAGGWAEQFF. The CDR3 DNA reads as TGTGCCAGCAGCTTAGCGGGAGGATGGGCTGAGCAGTTCTTC.

Concerning this clone itself: This sample also contains other DNA sequences that code for the same CDR3. The V and J genes are TRBV5-1 and TRBJ1-6; 9 bases fit TRBD1. CDR3 length equals 15 residues. The germline gives CDR1 SGHRS, CDR2 YFSETQ. Trimming removed 0 bases from V and 6 bases from J; junction bases left unmatched: 1. This CDR3 is CASSLGGQGNSPLHF. In DNA, the CDR3 is TGCGCCAGCAGCTTGGGGGGACAGGGTAATTCACCCCTCCACTTT.

V usage is TRBV20-1 and J usage is TRBJ2-7, with D uncertain. The CDR3 runs to 10 residues. Trimming left V 6 bases short and J 3 bases short, with 6 bases between. Germline V gene lookup returns CDR1 DFQATT and CDR2 SNEGSKA (reference sequence). The CDR3 spells CSALSYEQYF. As DNA, the CDR3 is TGCAGTGCCCTTAGCTACGAGCAGTACTTC.

The chain couples TRBV7-2 to TRBJ2-3; 11 nucleotides align to TRBD2. CDR3 length: 17 amino acids. Germline lookup yields CDR1 SGHTA and CDR2 FQGNSA. V was clipped by 0 bases and J by 1 base; unmatched bases: 3. CDR3 DNA sequence: TGTGCCAGCAGCTTAGCCCCACTAGCGGGGGGCACAGATACGCAGTATTTT. Translating it yields CASSLAPLAGGTDTQYF.

The rearrangement uses TRBV18 and TRBJ1-5; 9 bases agree with TRBD1. The ends lost 2 bases at V and 8 bases at J; junction bases unmatched: 7. The germline CDR1 and CDR2 sequences are KGHSH and LQKENI. The CDR3 is 15 amino acids. The CDR3 DNA reads TGTGCCAGCTCACCAACCGGGACAGGGAGTGAGCCCCAGCATTTT. Translating it yields CASSPTGTGSEPQHF.